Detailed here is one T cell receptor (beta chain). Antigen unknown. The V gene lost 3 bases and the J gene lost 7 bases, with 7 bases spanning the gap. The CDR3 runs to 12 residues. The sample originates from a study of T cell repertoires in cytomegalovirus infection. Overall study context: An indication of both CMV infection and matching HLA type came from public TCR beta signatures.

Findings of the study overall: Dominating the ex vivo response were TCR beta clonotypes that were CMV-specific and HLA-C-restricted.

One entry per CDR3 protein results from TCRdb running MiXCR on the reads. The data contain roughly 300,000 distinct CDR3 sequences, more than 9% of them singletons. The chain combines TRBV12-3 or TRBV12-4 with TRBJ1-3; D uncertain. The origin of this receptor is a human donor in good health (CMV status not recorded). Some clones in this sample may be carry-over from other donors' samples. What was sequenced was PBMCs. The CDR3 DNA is TGTGCCAGCAGTTTGCGAGGGAACACCATATATTTT. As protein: CASSLRGNTIYF.